The 9 T cell receptor beta chains reported below all come from one sample, sequenced in a study of Ad26.COV2.S vaccination and SARS-CoV-2 variants. Profiling relied on immunoSEQ multiplex PCR, and the TCRdb table lists in-frame clones only, not all of them. The repertoire includes roughly 460,000 clones, about 88% of them detected once, and around 1.6% sits in the top ten. Treatment reported: roughly 19 received Ad26.COV2.S at low or high dose, single or two shots; about 5 received placebo; per-sample allocation not given. The samples date from day 63 after the first vaccine or placebo injection. The sample was peripheral blood, taken in a trial of Ad26.COV2.S vaccine versus placebo. These receptors were obtained from a person between 18 and 60 years old who received the Ad26.COV2.S COVID-19 vaccine or a placebo.

V and J are TRBV10-3 and TRBJ1-2, with 7 positions matching TRBD1. Trimming removed 6 bases from V and 6 bases from J; junction bases left unmatched: 4. The germline gives CDR1 ENHRY, CDR2 SYGVKD. The CDR3 is made up of 12 amino acids. CDR3 sequence reads: CAISLGQDGYTF. The CDR3 nucleotides are TGTGCCATCAGCCTAGGACAGGATGGCTACACCTTC.

V usage is TRBV5-8 and J usage is TRBJ1-5; D ambiguous. With 0 bases removed from V and 1 base from J, the gap between germline ends came to 8 bases. The CDR3 totals 15 residues. CDR1 SGHTS and CDR2 YDEGEE come from the germline V gene. Here the CDR3 reads CASSLVGQSNQPQHF. In DNA form, the CDR3 reads TGTGCCAGCAGCTTGGTCGGCCAAAGCAATCAGCCCCAGCATTTT. Based on the CDR3 plus reference TRBV5-8 and TRBJ1-5, the full variable domain is EAGVTQSPTHLIKTRGQQATLRCSPISGHTSVYWYQQALGLGLQFLLWYDEGEERNRGNFPPRFSGRQFPNYSSELNVNALELEDSALYLCASSLVGQSNQPQHFGDGTRLSIL.

V and J are TRBV14 and TRBJ2-3; D gene uncertain. The CDR3 covers 16 residues. Trimming took 0 bases from V and 1 from J, leaving 11 bases between them. Germline V CDR1 and CDR2: SGHDN, FVKESK. The CDR3 protein is CASSQDAARGTDTQYF. In nucleotides, the CDR3 is TGTGCCAGCAGCCAAGATGCGGCTCGGGGCACAGATACGCAGTATTTT.

The chain joins TRBV7-8 to TRBJ2-5; 7 bases are a match to TRBD2. This CDR3 has 14 residues. Unmatched junction bases numbered 5, after V lost 5 bases and J lost 2 bases. The germline gives CDR1 SGHVS, CDR2 FQNEAQ. The CDR3 protein is CASSRVGGQETQYF. The DNA of the CDR3 is TGTGCCAGCAGCCGAGTGGGAGGGCAAGAGACCCAGTACTTC.

The gene calls are TRBV6-5 and TRBJ1-2, with TRBD1 as a possible D gene (6 bases). Trimming stripped 0 bases from V and 5 bases from J, with 16 bases between. Germline CDR1 MNHEY, CDR2 SVGAGI. The CDR3 covers 16 residues. The CDR3 nucleotides read TGTGCCAGCAGTTACTCGTCCCGGGGGCCTGGGTATGGCTACACCTTC. It codes for CASSYSSRGPGYGYTF.

This sequence joins TRBV28 and TRBJ2-7; 8 nucleotides agree with TRBD2. Germline V gene lookup returns CDR1 MDHEN and CDR2 SYDVKM. The ends lost 2 bases at V and 4 bases at J; junction bases unmatched: 4. CDR3 size: 14 residues. The CDR3 DNA reads as TGTGCCAGCAGTTTAGAACTAGCGGATTACGAGCAGTACTTC. Protein: CASSLELADYEQYF.

The V gene is TRBV21-1, the J gene TRBJ2-1; no DNA check was done on the table's D call, TRBD2. TRBV21-1 represents a pseudogene. The CDR3 is 15 amino acids. For the CDR3, the DNA is TGTGCCAGCAGCAAAGCGATCGAGCGGTACAATGAGCAGTTCTTC. Protein product: CASSKAIERYNEQFF.

The V gene is TRBV27, the J gene TRBJ1-1, with D perhaps matching TRBD1 (5 bases). The CDR3 totals 13 residues. The V gene lost 3 bases and the J gene lost 4 bases, with 9 bases spanning the gap. From germline, CDR1 is MNHEY and CDR2 SMNVEV (reference sequence). CDR3 loop: CASSLEGPTEAFF. Here the CDR3 DNA reads TGTGCCAGCAGTTTGGAGGGGCCCACTGAAGCTTTCTTT.

The V and J genes are TRBV6-2 or TRBV6-3 and TRBJ2-7; a possible D gene is TRBD1 (6 bases). Germline lookup yields CDR1 MNHEY and CDR2 SVGEGT. This CDR3 comprises 14 residues. V was trimmed by 6 bases and J by 2 bases, leaving 14 bases between them. The CDR3 sequence: CASSYGGHAYEQYF. The CDR3 coding sequence is TGTGCCAGCAGCTATGGGGGCCATGCCTACGAGCAGTACTTC.